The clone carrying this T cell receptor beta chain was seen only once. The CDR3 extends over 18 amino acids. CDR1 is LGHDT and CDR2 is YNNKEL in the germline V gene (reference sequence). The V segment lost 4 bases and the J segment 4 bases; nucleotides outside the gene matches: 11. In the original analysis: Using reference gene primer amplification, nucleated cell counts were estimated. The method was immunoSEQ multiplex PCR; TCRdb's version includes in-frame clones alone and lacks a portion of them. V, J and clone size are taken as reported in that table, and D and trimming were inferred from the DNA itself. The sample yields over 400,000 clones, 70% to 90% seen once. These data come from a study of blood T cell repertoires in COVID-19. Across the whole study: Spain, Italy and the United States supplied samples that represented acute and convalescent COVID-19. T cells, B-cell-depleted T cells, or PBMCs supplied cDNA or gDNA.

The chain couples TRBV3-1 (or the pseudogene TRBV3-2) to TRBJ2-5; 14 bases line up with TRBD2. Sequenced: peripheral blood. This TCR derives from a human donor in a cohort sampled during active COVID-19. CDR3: CASSRGTSGRPSRETQYF. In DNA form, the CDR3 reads TGTGCCAGCAGCCGTGGGACTAGCGGGAGACCTAGCCGAGAGACCCAGTACTTC.